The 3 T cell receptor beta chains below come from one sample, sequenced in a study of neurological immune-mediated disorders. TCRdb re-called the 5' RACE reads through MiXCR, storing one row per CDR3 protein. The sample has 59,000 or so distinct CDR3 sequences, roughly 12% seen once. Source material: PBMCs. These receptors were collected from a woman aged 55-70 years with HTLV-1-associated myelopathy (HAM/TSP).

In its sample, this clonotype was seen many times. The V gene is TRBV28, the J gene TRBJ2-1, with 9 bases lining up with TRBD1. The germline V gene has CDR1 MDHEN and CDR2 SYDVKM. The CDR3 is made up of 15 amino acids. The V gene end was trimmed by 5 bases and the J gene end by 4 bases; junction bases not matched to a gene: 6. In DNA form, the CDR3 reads TGTGCCAGCAGTGAAACGGGGACAGGGTACAATGAGCAGTTCTTC. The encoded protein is CASSETGTGYNEQFF.

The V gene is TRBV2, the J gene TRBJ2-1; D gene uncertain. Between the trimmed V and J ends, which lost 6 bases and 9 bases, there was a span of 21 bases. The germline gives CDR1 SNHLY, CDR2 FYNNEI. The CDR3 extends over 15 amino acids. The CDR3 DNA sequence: TGTGCCAGCAGACCCCTAGGGATGGCGAGTGGTGAGCAGTTCTTC. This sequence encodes CASRPLGMASGEQFF.

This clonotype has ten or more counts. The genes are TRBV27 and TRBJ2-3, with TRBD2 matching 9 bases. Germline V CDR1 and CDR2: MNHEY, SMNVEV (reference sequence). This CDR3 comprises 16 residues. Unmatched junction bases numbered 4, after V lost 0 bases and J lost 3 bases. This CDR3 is CASSLSLAGATDTQYF. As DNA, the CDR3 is TGTGCCAGCAGTTTATCGTTAGCGGGAGCGACAGATACGCAGTATTTT.